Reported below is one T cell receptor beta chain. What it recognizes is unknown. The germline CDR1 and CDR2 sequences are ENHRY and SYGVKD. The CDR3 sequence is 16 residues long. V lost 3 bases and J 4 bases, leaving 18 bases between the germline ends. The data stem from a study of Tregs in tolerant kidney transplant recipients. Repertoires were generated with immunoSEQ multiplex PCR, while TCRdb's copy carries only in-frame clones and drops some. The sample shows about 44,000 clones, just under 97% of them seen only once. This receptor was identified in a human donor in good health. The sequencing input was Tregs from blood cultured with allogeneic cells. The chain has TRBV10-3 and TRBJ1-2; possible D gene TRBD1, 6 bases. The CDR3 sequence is CAISDLGQPAVYGYTF. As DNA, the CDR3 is TGTGCCATCAGTGACCTTGGACAGCCGGCGGTCTATGGCTACACCTTC.